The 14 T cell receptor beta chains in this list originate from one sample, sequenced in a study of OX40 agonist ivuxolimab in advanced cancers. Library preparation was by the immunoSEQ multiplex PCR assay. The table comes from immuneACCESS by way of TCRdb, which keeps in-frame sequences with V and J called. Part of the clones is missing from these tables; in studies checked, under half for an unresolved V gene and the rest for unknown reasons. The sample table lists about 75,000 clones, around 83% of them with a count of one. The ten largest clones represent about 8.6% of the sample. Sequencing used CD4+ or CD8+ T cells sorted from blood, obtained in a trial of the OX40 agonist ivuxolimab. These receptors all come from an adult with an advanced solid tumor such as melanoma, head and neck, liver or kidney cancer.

CDR3 amino acids: CASSPPGGGGNEQFF. The CDR3 coding sequence is TGTGCCAGCAGCCCCCCGGGCGGGGGAGGAAATGAGCAGTTCTTC. The chain carries TRBV7-8 and TRBJ2-1; 7 bases align to TRBD2. This CDR3 is built from 15 residues. Germline-derived CDR1 and CDR2 are SGHVS and FQNEAQ. V was clipped by 5 bases and J by 7 bases; unmatched bases: 11. The full variable domain, in which reference TRBV7-8 and TRBJ2-1 provide the parts outside the CDR3, is GAGVSQSPRYKVAKRGQDVALRCDPISGHVSLFWYQQALGQGPEFLTYFQNEAQLDKSGLPSDRFFAERPEGSVSTLKIQRTQQEDSAVYLCASSPPGGGGNEQFFGPGTRLTVL.

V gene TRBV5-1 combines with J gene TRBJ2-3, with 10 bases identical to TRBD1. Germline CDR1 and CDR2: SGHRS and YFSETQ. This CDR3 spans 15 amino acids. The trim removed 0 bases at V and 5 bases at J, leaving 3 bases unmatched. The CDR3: CASSLGQGAQDTQYF. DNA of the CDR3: TGCGCCAGCAGCTTGGGACAGGGGGCACAAGATACGCAGTATTTT. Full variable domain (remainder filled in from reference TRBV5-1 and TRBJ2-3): KAGVTQTPRYLIKTRGQQVTLSCSPISGHRSVSWYQQTPGQGLQFLFEYFSETQRNKGNFPGRFSGRQFSNSRSEMNVSTLELGDSALYLCASSLGQGAQDTQYFGPGTRLTVL.

This CDR3 is CASSLSEVQETQYF. The CDR3 coding sequence is TGTGCCAGCAGCTTAAGCGAGGTTCAAGAGACCCAGTACTTC. V usage is TRBV7-8 and J usage is TRBJ2-5; no reliable D call. Germline V gene sequence: CDR1 SGHVS, CDR2 FQNEAQ. The CDR3 runs 14 residues. V was pared by 2 bases and J by 2 bases, with 9 bases between.

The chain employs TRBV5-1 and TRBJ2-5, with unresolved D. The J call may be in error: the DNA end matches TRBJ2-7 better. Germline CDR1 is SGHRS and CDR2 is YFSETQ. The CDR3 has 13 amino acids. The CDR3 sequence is CASSLAPTYEQYF. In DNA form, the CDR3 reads TGCGCCAGCAGCTTGGCCCCTACCTACGAGCAGTACTTC.

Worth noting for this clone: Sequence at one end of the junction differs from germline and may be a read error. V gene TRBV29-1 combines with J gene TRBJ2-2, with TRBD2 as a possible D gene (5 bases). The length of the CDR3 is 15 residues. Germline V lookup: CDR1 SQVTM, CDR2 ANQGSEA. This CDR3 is CSAMRSPATSRGAVF. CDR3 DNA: TGCAGCGCCATGAGGAGCCCGGCCACCAGCCGGGGAGCTGTTTTT.

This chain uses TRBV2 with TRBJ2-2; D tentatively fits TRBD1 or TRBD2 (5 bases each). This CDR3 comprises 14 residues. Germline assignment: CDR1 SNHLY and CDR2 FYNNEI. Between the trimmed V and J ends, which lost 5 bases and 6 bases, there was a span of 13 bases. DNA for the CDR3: TGTGCCAGCAGTAAGGGTGGGGGATCCGGGGAGCTGTTTTTT. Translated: CASSKGGGSGELFF.

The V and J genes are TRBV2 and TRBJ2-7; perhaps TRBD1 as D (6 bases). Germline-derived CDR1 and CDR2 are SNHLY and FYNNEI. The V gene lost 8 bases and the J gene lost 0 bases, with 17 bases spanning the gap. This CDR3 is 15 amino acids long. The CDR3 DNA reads TGTGCCAGCGGAGGACGCGACAGGAGCTCCTACGAGCAGTACTTC. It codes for CASGGRDRSSYEQYF.

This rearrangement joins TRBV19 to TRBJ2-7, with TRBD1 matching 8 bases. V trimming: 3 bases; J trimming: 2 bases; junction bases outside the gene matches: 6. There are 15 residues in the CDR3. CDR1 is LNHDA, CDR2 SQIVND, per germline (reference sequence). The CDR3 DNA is TGTGCCAGTAGTATCCTGAAGACAGGGGCCTACGAGCAGTACTTC. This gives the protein CASSILKTGAYEQYF.

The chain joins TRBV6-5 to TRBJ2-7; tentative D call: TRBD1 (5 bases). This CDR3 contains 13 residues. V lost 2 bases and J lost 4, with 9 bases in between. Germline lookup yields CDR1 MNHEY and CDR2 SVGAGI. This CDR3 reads CASSYRRGYEQYF. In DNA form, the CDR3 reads TGTGCCAGCAGTTACCGAAGGGGATACGAGCAGTACTTC.

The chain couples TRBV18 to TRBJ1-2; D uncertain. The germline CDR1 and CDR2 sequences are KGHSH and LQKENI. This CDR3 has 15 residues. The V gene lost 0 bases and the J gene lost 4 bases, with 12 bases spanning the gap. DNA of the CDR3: TGTGCCAGCTCACCACCGGAAACGGGGAGCTATGGCTACACCTTC. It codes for CASSPPETGSYGYTF.

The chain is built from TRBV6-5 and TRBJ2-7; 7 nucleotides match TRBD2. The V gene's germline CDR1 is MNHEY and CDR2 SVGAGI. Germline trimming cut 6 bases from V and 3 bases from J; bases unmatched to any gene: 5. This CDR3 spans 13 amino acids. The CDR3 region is CASSRGSHYEQYF. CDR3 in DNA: TGTGCCAGCAGCCGCGGGAGCCACTACGAGCAGTACTTC.

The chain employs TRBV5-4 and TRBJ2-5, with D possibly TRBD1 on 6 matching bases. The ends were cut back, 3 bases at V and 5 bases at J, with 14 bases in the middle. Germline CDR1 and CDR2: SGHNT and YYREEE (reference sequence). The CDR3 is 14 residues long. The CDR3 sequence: CASSSPQGPETQYF. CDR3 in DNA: TGTGCCAGCAGCTCGCCCCAGGGGCCGGAGACCCAGTACTTC.

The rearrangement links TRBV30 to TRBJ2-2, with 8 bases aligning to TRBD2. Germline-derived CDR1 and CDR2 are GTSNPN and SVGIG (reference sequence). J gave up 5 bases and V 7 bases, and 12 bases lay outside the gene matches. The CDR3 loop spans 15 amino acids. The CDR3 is CASQPGGAGTGELFF. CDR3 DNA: TGTGCCTCTCAACCCGGGGGGGCAGGGACCGGGGAGCTGTTTTTT. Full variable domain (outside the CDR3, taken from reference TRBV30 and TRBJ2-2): SQTIHQWPATLVQPVGSPLSLECTVEGTSNPNLYWYRQAAGRGLQLLFYSVGIGQISSEVPQNLSASRPQDRQFILSSKKLLLSDSGFYLCASQPGGAGTGELFFGEGSRLTVL.

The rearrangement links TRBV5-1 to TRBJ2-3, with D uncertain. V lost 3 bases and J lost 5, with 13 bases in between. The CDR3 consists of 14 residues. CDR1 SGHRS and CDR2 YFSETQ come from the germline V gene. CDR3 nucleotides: TGCGCCAGCAGCTCCCGTTTGGGCGGAGATACGCAGTATTTT. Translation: CASSSRLGGDTQYF. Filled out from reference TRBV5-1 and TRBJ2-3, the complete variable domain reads KAGVTQTPRYLIKTRGQQVTLSCSPISGHRSVSWYQQTPGQGLQFLFEYFSETQRNKGNFPGRFSGRQFSNSRSEMNVSTLELGDSALYLCASSSRLGGDTQYFGPGTRLTVL.